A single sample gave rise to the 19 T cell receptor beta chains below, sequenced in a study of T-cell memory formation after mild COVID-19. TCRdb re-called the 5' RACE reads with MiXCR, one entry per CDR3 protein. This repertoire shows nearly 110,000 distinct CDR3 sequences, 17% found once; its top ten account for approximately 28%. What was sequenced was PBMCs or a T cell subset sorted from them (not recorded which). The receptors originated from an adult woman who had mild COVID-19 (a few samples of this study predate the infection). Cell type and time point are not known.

The chain's CDR3 is CASSAGQGAYEQFF. In DNA, the CDR3 is TGCGCCAGCAGCGCAGGACAGGGGGCATACGAGCAGTTCTTC. This chain uses TRBV5-1 with TRBJ2-1, with 11 nucleotides matching TRBD1. The CDR3 runs to 14 residues. Unmatched junction bases numbered 7, after V lost 4 bases and J lost 10 bases. Per germline, CDR1 SGHRS and CDR2 YFSETQ. Looking up the rest from reference TRBV5-1 and TRBJ2-1 gives the full variable domain: KAGVTQTPRYLIKTRGQQVTLSCSPISGHRSVSWYQQTPGQGLQFLFEYFSETQRNKGNFPGRFSGRQFSNSRSEMNVSTLELGDSALYLCASSAGQGAYEQFFGPGTRLTVL.

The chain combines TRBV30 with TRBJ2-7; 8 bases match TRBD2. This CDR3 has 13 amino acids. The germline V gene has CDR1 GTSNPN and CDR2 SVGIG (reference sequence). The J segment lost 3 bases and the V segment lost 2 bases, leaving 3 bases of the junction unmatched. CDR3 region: CAWSWAGGYEQYF. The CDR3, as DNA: TGTGCCTGGAGTTGGGCGGGAGGCTACGAGCAGTACTTC. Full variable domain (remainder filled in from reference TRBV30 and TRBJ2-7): SQTIHQWPATLVQPVGSPLSLECTVEGTSNPNLYWYRQAAGRGLQLLFYSVGIGQISSEVPQNLSASRPQDRQFILSSKKLLLSDSGFYLCAWSWAGGYEQYFGPGTRLTVT.

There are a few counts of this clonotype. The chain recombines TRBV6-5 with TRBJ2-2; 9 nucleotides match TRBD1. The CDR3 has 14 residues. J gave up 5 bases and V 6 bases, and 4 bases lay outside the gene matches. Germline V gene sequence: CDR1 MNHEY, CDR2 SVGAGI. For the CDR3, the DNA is TGTGCCAGCAGCTGGACAGGGGAGACCGGGGAGCTGTTTTTT. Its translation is CASSWTGETGELFF.

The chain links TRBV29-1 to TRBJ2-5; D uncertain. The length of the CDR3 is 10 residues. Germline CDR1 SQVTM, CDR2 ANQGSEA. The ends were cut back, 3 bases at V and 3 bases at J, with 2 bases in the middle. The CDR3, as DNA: TGCAGCGTTGAGGAAGAGACCCAGTACTTC. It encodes CSVEEETQYF.

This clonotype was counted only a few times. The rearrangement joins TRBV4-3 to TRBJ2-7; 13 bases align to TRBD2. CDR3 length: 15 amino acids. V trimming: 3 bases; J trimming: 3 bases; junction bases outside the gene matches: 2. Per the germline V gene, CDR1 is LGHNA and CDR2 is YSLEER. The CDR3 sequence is CASSQWTSGSYEQYF. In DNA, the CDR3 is TGCGCCAGCAGCCAGTGGACTAGCGGGAGCTACGAGCAGTACTTC.

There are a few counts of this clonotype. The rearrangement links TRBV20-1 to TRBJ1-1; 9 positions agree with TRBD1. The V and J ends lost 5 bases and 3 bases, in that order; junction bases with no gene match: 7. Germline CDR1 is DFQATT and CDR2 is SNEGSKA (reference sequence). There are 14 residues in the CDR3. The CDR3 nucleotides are TGCAGTGCTCGGACAGGGGAGGTGCACACTGAAGCTTTCTTT. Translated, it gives CSARTGEVHTEAFF.

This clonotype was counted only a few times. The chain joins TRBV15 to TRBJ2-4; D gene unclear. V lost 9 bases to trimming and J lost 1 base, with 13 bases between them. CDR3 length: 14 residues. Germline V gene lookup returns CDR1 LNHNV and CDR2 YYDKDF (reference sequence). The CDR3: CATRGSGAKNIQYF. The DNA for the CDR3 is TGTGCCACGCGTGGGTCTGGGGCCAAAAACATTCAGTACTTC.

The CDR3 here is CASSLGTGFRYGYTF. For the CDR3, the DNA is TGTGCCAGCAGCTTAGGAACAGGGTTTCGGTATGGCTACACCTTC. The V gene is TRBV13, the J gene TRBJ1-2; TRBD1 is a possible D gene (6 bases). In germline, CDR1 is PRHDT, CDR2 FYEKMQ (reference sequence). CDR3 length: 15 amino acids. Deletions cut 0 bases from V and 5 bases from J, with 13 bases between.

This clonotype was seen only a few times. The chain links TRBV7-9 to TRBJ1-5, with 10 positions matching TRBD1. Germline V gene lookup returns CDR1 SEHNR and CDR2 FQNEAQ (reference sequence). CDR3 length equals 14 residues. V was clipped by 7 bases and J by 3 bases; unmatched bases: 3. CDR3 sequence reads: CASTGQGDNQPQHF. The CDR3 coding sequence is TGTGCCAGCACCGGACAGGGGGACAATCAGCCCCAGCATTTT.

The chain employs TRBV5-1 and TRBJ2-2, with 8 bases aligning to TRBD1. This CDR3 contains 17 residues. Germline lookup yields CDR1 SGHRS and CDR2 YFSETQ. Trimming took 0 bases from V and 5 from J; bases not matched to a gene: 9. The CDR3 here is CASSLDAQGAETGELFF. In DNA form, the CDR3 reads TGCGCCAGCAGCTTGGACGCTCAGGGGGCTGAAACCGGGGAGCTGTTTTTT.

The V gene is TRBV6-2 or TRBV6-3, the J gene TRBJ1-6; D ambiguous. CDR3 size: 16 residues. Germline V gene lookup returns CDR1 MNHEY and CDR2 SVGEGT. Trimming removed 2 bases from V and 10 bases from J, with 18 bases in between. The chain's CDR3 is CASSYPPAGQESPLHF. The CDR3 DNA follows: TGTGCCAGCAGTTACCCCCCCGCGGGCCAAGAATCACCCCTCCACTTT.

DNA for the CDR3: TGCGCCAGCAGCCAAACACCAGAGATCACAGATACGCAGTATTTT. This translates into CASSQTPEITDTQYF. The genes are TRBV4-3 and TRBJ2-3, with D hard to call. The CDR3 totals 15 residues. V gave up 2 bases and J gave up 2 bases, with 11 bases separating them. Germline V gene data show CDR1 as LGHNA and CDR2 as YSLEER.

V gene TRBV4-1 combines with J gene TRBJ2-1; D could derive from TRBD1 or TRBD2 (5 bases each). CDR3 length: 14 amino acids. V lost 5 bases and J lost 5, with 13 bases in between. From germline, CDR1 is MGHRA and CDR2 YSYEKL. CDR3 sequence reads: CASSEGTDHNEQFF. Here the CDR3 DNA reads TGCGCCAGCAGCGAAGGGACGGACCACAATGAGCAGTTCTTC.

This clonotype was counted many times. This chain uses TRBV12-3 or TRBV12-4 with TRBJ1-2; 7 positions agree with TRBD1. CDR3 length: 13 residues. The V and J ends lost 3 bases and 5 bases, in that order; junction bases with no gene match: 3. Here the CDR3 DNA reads TGTGCCAGCAGTTTGACAGGGCGGTATGGCTACACCTTC. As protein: CASSLTGRYGYTF.

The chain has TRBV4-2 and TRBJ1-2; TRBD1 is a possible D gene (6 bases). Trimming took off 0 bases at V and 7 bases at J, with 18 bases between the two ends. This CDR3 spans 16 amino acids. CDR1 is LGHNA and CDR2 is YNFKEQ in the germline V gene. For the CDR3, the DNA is TGTGCCAGCAGCCAAGACCTACAGGGCTGGTACAGTGGCTACACCTTC. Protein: CASSQDLQGWYSGYTF.

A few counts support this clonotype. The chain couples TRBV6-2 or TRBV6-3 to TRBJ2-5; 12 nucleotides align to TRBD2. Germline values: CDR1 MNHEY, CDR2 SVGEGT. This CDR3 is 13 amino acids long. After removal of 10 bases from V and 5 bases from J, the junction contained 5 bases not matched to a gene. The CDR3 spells CATGLAGQETQYF. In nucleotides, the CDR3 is TGTGCCACCGGACTAGCGGGGCAGGAGACCCAGTACTTC.

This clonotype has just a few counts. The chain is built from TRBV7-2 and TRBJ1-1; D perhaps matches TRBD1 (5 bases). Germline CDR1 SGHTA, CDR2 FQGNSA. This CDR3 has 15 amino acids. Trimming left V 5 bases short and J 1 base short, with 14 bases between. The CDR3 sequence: CASSPLPQGNTEAFF. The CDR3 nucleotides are TGTGCCAGCAGCCCGCTACCGCAGGGGAACACTGAAGCTTTCTTT.

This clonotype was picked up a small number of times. CDR3 DNA: TGTGCCAGCAGCCCCGGACAGGGCGGAACCTACGAGCAGTACTTC. This codes for CASSPGQGGTYEQYF. The genes are TRBV7-6 and TRBJ2-7; 8 nucleotides match TRBD1. The CDR3 sequence is 15 residues long. Germline loops: CDR1 SGHVS, CDR2 FNYEAQ. Trimming removed 5 bases from V and 2 bases from J; junction bases left unmatched: 8.

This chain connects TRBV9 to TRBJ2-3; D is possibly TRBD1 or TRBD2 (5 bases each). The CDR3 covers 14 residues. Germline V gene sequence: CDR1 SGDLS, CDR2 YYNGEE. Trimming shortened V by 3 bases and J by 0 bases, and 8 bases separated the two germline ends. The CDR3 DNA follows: TGTGCCAGCAGCGGGGACGCGAGCACAGATACGCAGTATTTT. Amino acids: CASSGDASTDTQYF.